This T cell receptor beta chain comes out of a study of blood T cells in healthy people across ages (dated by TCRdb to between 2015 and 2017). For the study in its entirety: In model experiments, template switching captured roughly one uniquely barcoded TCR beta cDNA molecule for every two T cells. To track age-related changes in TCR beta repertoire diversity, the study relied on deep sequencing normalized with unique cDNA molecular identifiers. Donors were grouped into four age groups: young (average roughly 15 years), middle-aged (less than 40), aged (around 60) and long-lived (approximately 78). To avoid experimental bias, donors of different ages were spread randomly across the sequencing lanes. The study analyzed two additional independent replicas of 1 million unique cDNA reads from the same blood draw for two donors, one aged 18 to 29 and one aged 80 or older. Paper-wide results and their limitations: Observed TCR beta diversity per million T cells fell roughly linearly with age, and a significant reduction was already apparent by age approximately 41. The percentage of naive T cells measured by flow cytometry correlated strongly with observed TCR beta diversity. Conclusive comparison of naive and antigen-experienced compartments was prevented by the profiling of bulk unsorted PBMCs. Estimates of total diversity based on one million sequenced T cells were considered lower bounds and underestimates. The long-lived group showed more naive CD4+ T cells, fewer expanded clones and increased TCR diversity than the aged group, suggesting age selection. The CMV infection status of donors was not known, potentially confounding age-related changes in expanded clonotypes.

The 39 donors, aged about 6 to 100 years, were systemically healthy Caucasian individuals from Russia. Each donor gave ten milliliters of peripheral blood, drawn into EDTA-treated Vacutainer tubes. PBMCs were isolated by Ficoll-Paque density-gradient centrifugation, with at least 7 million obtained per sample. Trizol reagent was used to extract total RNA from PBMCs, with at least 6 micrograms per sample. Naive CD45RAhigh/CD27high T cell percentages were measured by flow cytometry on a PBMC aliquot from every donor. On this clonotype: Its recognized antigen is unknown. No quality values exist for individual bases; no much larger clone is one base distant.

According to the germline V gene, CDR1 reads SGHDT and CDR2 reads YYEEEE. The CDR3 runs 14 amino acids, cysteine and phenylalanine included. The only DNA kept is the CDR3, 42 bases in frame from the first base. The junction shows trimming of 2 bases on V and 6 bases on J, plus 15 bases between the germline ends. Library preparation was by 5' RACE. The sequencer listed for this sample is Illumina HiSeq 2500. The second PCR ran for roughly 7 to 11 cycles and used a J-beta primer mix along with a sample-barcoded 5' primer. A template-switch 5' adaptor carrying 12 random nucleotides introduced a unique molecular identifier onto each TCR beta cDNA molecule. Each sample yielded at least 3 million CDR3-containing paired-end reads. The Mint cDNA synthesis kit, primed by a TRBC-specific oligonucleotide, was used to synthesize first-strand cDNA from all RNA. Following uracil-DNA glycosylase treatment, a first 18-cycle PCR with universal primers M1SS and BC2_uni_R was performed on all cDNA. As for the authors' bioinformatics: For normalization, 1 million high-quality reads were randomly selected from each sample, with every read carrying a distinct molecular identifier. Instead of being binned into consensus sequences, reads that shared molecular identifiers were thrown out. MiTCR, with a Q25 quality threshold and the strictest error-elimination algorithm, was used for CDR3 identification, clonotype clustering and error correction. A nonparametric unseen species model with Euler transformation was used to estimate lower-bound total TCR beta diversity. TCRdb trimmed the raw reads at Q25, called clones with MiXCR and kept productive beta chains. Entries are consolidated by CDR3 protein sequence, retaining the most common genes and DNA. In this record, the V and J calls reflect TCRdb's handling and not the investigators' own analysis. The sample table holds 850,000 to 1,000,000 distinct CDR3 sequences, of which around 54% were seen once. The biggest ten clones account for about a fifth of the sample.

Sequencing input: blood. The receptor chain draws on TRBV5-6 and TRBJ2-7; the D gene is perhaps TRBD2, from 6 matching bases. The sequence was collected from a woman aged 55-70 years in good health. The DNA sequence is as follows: TGTGCCAGCAGCTTCCGTACGGGAGTGGCCGAGCAGTACTTC. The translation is CASSFRTGVAEQYF. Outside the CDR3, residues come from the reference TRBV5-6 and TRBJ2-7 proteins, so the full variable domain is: DAGVTQSPTHLIKTRGQQVTLRCSPKSGHDTVSWYQQALGQGPQFIFQYYEEEERQRGNFPDRFSGHQFPNYSSELNVNALLLGDSALYLCASSFRTGVAEQYFGPGTRLTVT.